These 6 T cell receptor beta chains share one sample of origin, sequenced in a study of T cell changes during pregnancy in multiple sclerosis. Measured with immunoSEQ multiplex PCR; TCRdb has only the in-frame clones, and not every one. The sample records more than 30,000 clones, around 90% being singletons. Material: CD4+ T cells from peripheral blood mononuclear cells, obtained before pregnancy. These receptors were taken from a female donor with multiple sclerosis, enrolled in a pregnancy study.

This clone was counted a single time. The V call is TRBV7-8, the J call TRBJ2-7; TRBD2 aligns across 10 bases. CDR3 size: 16 residues. V lost 2 bases to trimming and J lost 2 bases; unmatched junction nucleotides: 6. Germline CDR1 and CDR2: SGHVS and FQNEAQ. As DNA, the CDR3 is TGTGCCAGCAGCTTACCAGCGGGGGGGGCCCCCTACGAGCAGTACTTC. Protein product: CASSLPAGGAPYEQYF. Full variable domain (missing parts from reference TRBV7-8 and TRBJ2-7): GAGVSQSPRYKVAKRGQDVALRCDPISGHVSLFWYQQALGQGPEFLTYFQNEAQLDKSGLPSDRFFAERPEGSVSTLKIQRTQQEDSAVYLCASSLPAGGAPYEQYFGPGTRLTVT.

This rearrangement joins TRBV5-1 to TRBJ2-2; TRBD1 matches 8 bases. Germline CDR1 and CDR2: SGHRS and YFSETQ. This CDR3 is built from 16 residues. The junction had 6 bases not matched to a gene; V was cut back by 4 bases and J by 1 base. CDR3 in amino acids: CASSGRQGRNTGELFF. The CDR3 nucleotides read TGCGCCAGCAGCGGTAGACAGGGGCGGAACACCGGGGAGCTGTTTTTT.

V is TRBV4-3 and J is TRBJ1-4, with 8 bases aligning to TRBD1. Unmatched junction bases numbered 22, after V lost 0 bases and J lost 7 bases. The CDR3 length is 21 residues. Germline values: CDR1 LGHNA, CDR2 YSLEER. The CDR3 protein is CASSQDTLPPQGAAFSEKLFF. The DNA of the CDR3 is TGCGCCAGCAGCCAAGACACCCTCCCCCCCCAGGGGGCGGCTTTTAGTGAAAAACTGTTTTTT.

This clone was recorded only once. The genes are TRBV7-6 and TRBJ2-3; maybe TRBD2 (6 bases). V lost 4 bases, J lost 6 bases, and 20 bases lay in between. The CDR3 has 16 amino acids. Germline CDR1 is SGHVS and CDR2 is FNYEAQ. The CDR3 sequence: CASSSTTRSRPDTQYF. The CDR3 coding sequence is TGTGCCAGCAGCTCTACGACTAGAAGCAGGCCCGATACGCAGTATTTT.

This rearrangement joins TRBV10-3 to TRBJ2-7; 9 bases fit TRBD1. J gave up 6 bases and V 6 bases, and 3 bases lay outside the gene matches. CDR3 length: 12 amino acids. Germline V gene lookup returns CDR1 ENHRY and CDR2 SYGVKD. DNA for the CDR3: TGTGCCATCAGGGGACAGGGTGCCGAGCAGTACTTC. Amino acid sequence: CAIRGQGAEQYF.

CDR3 in amino acids: CASSPGQASGNTIYF. CDR3 nucleotides: TGCGCCAGCAGCCCTGGACAGGCCTCTGGAAACACCATATATTTT. This chain uses TRBV5-1 with TRBJ1-3; 7 nucleotides match TRBD1. Germline V gene sequence: CDR1 SGHRS, CDR2 YFSETQ. The CDR3 consists of 15 residues. V gave up 4 bases and J gave up 0 bases; unmatched junction bases: 4.